Below are 19 T cell receptor beta chains sequenced from a single sample in a study of control samples from healthy donors and cancer patients. The method was immunoSEQ multiplex PCR; TCRdb's version includes in-frame clones alone and lacks a portion of them. This sample has hundreds of thousands of clones, with 80% to 95% found just once. The sequenced sample consisted of PBMCs. The receptors here all came from a man aged 40-50 years with head and neck cancer.

V usage is TRBV7-3 and J usage is TRBJ1-2; 8 bases fit TRBD1. Germline V gives CDR1 SGHTA, CDR2 FQGTGA. Trimming at V came to 2 bases and at J to 7 bases, leaving 3 bases not matched to a gene. CDR3 size: 13 residues. CDR3 residues: CASSLDRGSGYTF. CDR3 bases: TGTGCCAGCAGCTTAGACAGGGGAAGTGGCTACACCTTC.

The V call is TRBV7-2, the J call TRBJ2-3; D unclear. This CDR3 spans 13 amino acids. Germline CDR1 reads SGHTA; CDR2 reads FQGNSA. V lost 0 bases, J lost 9 bases, and 10 bases lay in between. The CDR3 here is CASSLASQQTQYF. DNA of the CDR3: TGTGCCAGCAGCTTAGCTTCCCAGCAAACGCAGTATTTT.

The genes are TRBV11-2 and TRBJ1-6, with TRBD1 matching 9 bases. V was clipped by 6 bases and J by 7 bases; unmatched bases: 7. CDR3 length equals 15 residues. From germline, CDR1 is SGHAT and CDR2 FQNNGV. The CDR3 region has the DNA TGTGCCAGCAGACTGGGACAGGGACTCAATTCACCCCTCCACTTT. As protein: CASRLGQGLNSPLHF.

The chain joins TRBV6-6 to TRBJ1-4; TRBD1 is a possible D gene (6 bases). The CDR3 sequence is 15 residues long. V was shortened by 2 bases and J by 2 bases, with 9 bases between the two germline ends. CDR1 is MNHNY, CDR2 SVGAGI, per germline (reference sequence). CDR3 coding DNA: TGTGCCAGCAGTTACCGGGACACGACTAATGAAAAACTGTTTTTT. The encoded protein is CASSYRDTTNEKLFF.

The V call is TRBV5-5, the J call TRBJ2-1; perhaps TRBD2 as D (6 bases). The CDR3 length is 12 residues. Germline V CDR1 and CDR2: SGHKS, YYEKEE (reference sequence). Trimming took 3 bases from V and 9 from J, leaving 10 bases between them. CDR3 protein: CASSWDFSEQFF. The CDR3 DNA is TGTGCCAGCAGCTGGGACTTTAGTGAGCAGTTCTTC.

The chain employs TRBV19 and TRBJ2-1, with 12 bases matching TRBD2. The CDR3 runs to 16 residues. CDR1 and CDR2 (germline): LNHDA, SQIVND (reference sequence). V was pared by 5 bases and J by 4 bases, with 6 bases of the junction left unmatched. CDR3 nucleotide sequence: TGTGCCAGTAGTGGACGGACTAGCGGGACGTACAATGAGCAGTTCTTC. This encodes CASSGRTSGTYNEQFF. Full variable domain (rest looked up from reference TRBV19 and TRBJ2-1): DGGITQSPKYLFRKEGQNVTLSCEQNLNHDAMYWYRQDPGQGLRLIYYSQIVNDFQKGDIAEGYSVSREKKESFPLTVTSAQKNPTAFYLCASSGRTSGTYNEQFFGPGTRLTVL.

V usage is TRBV7-2 and J usage is TRBJ1-1; D unresolved. Per germline, CDR1 SGHTA and CDR2 FQGNSA. CDR3 length: 13 amino acids. The V and J ends lost 7 bases and 1 base respectively, with 10 bases between them. The CDR3 sequence is CASNTRKNTEAFF. As DNA, the CDR3 is TGTGCCAGCAACACCCGGAAGAACACTGAAGCTTTCTTT.

This clone was found a few times. The chain employs TRBV6-6 and TRBJ2-2; the D gene is possibly TRBD1 (6 bases). The CDR3 extends over 15 amino acids. The V end lost 7 bases, the J end lost 4 bases, and 16 bases lay between the germline ends. The germline V gene has CDR1 MNHNY and CDR2 SVGAGI (reference sequence). The chain's CDR3 is CASKDTGFFTGELFF. The CDR3 nucleotides are TGTGCCAGCAAGGATACAGGGTTTTTCACCGGGGAGCTGTTTTTT.

This chain connects TRBV6-6 to TRBJ2-7; D is undetermined. The V gene's germline CDR1 is MNHNY and CDR2 SVGAGI (reference sequence). The CDR3 sequence is 13 residues long. Deletions cut 6 bases from V and 1 base from J, with 10 bases between. CDR3 sequence (DNA): TGTGCCAGCAGCTCGGACGGGTCCTACGAGCAGTACTTC. Encoded protein: CASSSDGSYEQYF.

J is TRBJ2-7 and V is TRBV18, with D perhaps matching TRBD1 or TRBD2 (5 bases each). Germline CDR1 is KGHSH and CDR2 is LQKENI. The CDR3 runs 15 residues. V lost 0 bases to trimming and J lost 2 bases, with 11 bases between them. The CDR3 region has the DNA TGTGCCAGCTCACCACCGGGGGTCGGTGCCTACGAGCAGTACTTC. This translates into CASSPPGVGAYEQYF.

This clone has a handful of counts. The chain has TRBV12-5 and TRBJ2-7; TRBD2 agrees at 8 bases. V shed 2 bases and J 8 bases; nucleotides not matched to a gene: 2. CDR1 LGHNT and CDR2 FRNRAP come from the germline V gene. The CDR3 is 12 residues long. CDR3 bases: TGTGCTAGTGGTTTGAGCGGGGGACAGCAGTACTTC. It yields the protein CASGLSGGQQYF. Full variable domain (missing parts from reference TRBV12-5 and TRBJ2-7): DARVTQTPRHKVTEMGQEVTMRCQPILGHNTVFWYRQTMMQGLELLAYFRNRAPLDDSGMPKDRFSAEMPDATLATLKIQPSEPRDSAVYFCASGLSGGQQYFGPGTRLTVT.

The chain links TRBV4-2 to TRBJ2-5; the D is unclear. CDR1 LGHNA and CDR2 YNFKEQ come from the germline V gene. V dropped 0 bases and J dropped 9 bases, with 8 bases sitting between them. CDR3 length: 12 residues. The CDR3 DNA sequence: TGTGCCAGCAGCCAAGACTTTAGGTCCCAGTACTTC. Its translation is CASSQDFRSQYF.

About this clone itself: This CDR3 is also generated by other DNA sequences in the sample. The chain is built from TRBV7-2 and TRBJ2-2; D not resolved. This CDR3 has 12 amino acids. Germline CDR1 reads SGHTA; CDR2 reads FQGNSA. Between the trimmed V and J ends, which lost 3 bases and 1 base, there was a span of 0 bases. The DNA for the CDR3 is TGTGCCAGCAGCTTGAACACCGGGGAGCTGTTTTTT. Translated: CASSLNTGELFF.

The chain employs TRBV12-3 or TRBV12-4 and TRBJ2-1; unclear D gene. V lost 6 bases to trimming and J lost 10 bases, with 13 bases between them. CDR3 length: 12 residues. CDR3 protein: CASSLSPQEQFF. The CDR3 region has the DNA TGTGCCAGCAGCCTCTCCCCACAGGAGCAGTTCTTC.

J is TRBJ1-1 and V is TRBV5-1, with TRBD1 matching 11 bases. The ends lost 3 bases at V and 0 bases at J; junction bases unmatched: 16. Germline V gives CDR1 SGHRS, CDR2 YFSETQ. The CDR3 covers 20 residues. The CDR3 is CASSSPGTGGTTRMNTEAFF. The CDR3, as DNA: TGCGCCAGCAGCTCCCCCGGGACAGGGGGTACAACAAGGATGAACACTGAAGCTTTCTTT.

This CDR3 reads CAWTVLAGAGDEQYF. As DNA, the CDR3 is TGTGCCTGGACGGTACTAGCGGGAGCGGGCGACGAGCAGTACTTC. The chain is built from TRBV30 and TRBJ2-7, with TRBD2 matching 11 bases. Germline-derived CDR1 and CDR2 are GTSNPN and SVGIG (reference sequence). J was trimmed by 5 bases and V by 4 bases; bases with no gene match: 10. The CDR3 sequence is 15 residues long.

The J gene is TRBJ1-6, the V gene TRBV5-1, with D perhaps matching TRBD1 (5 bases). This CDR3 contains 14 residues. Trimming cost V 2 bases and J 3 bases, with 6 bases left between them. The germline gives CDR1 SGHRS, CDR2 YFSETQ. CDR3 sequence reads: CASSLGVYNSPLHF. CDR3 coding DNA: TGCGCCAGCAGCTTAGGGGTCTATAATTCACCCCTCCACTTT.

V and J are TRBV10-2 and TRBJ1-2, with D perhaps TRBD1 (5 bases). Germline CDR1 reads WSHSY; CDR2 reads SAAADI. With 5 bases removed from V and 3 bases from J, the gap between germline ends came to 13 bases. The CDR3 loop spans 14 amino acids. The DNA of the CDR3 is TGCGCCAGCAGTACCTCTGGACAAGACTATGGCTACACCTTC. Encoded protein: CASSTSGQDYGYTF.

V gene TRBV18 combines with J gene TRBJ2-1, with TRBD2 matching over 16 bases. The CDR3 loop spans 17 amino acids. Trimming took 1 base from V and 8 from J; bases not matched to a gene: 5. Germline CDR1 is KGHSH and CDR2 is LQKENI. The DNA of the CDR3 is TGTGCCAGCTCACCACGTCCGGGACTAGCGGGAGGGGATGAGCAGTTCTTC. Translation gives CASSPRPGLAGGDEQFF. The whole variable domain, remainder taken from reference TRBV18 and TRBJ2-1, is NAGVMQNPRHLVRRRGQEARLRCSPMKGHSHVYWYRQLPEEGLKFMVYLQKENIIDESGMPKERFSAEFPKEGPSILRIQQVVRGDSAAYFCASSPRPGLAGGDEQFFGPGTRLTVL.